The rows below give T cell receptor beta chains drawn from one sample of a study of a mutant IDH1 vaccine in newly diagnosed glioma. This table comes from immunoSEQ multiplex PCR, and its TCRdb copy is limited to in-frame clones, with some not included. The table has about 69,000 clones, 70% to 90% seen once; the top ten hold 1.5% to 2.5%. No cognate antigen is known for these TCRs. Here the sequenced sample was PBMCs, taken from a glioma patient whose treatment included an IDH1 peptide vaccine. Source of these receptors: a man under 40 with glioma. The CDR3 runs from the conserved cysteine through the conserved F or W. A D gene is named only where the DNA matches it firmly. Not all rows give a size; the values are once, few, many and, for expanded clones, a class.

j_call | clone_size | d_call | cdr3_length | v_call | cdr3_aa | cdr3_nt
TRBJ1-1 | . | . | 13 | TRBV6-5 | CASSYEVSTEAFF | TGTGCCAGCAGTTACGAGGTCAGCACTGAAGCTTTCTTT
TRBJ1-1 | . | . | 16 | TRBV18 | CASSPTQRAVYTEAFF | TGTGCCAGCTCACCAACCCAGCGGGCAGTTTACACTGAAGCTTTCTTT
TRBJ2-1 | . | . | 11 | TRBV5-1 | CASSDWGREFF | TGCGCCAGCAGCGATTGGGGGCGTGAGTTCTTC
TRBJ2-5 | . | TRBD1 | 13 | TRBV5-1 | CASSLTGKETQYF | TGCGCCAGCAGTTTGACAGGGAAAGAGACCCAGTACTTC
TRBJ1-1 | . | . | 13 | TRBV11-3 | CASSLESGTEAFF | TGTGCCAGCAGCTTAGAATCGGGGACTGAAGCTTTCTTT
TRBJ1-1 | . | . | 14 | TRBV6-5 | CASSYEGTNTEAFF | TGTGCCAGCAGTTATGAGGGCACGAACACTGAAGCTTTCTTT
TRBJ1-1 | once | TRBD1 | 17 | TRBV27 | CASSLIPPGQGTAEAFF | TGTGCCAGCAGTTTGATTCCTCCGGGACAGGGTACGGCTGAAGCTTTCTTT
TRBJ2-7 | . | TRBD2 | 15 | TRBV7-9 | CASSLEAGLAYEQYF | TGTGCCAGCAGCTTAGAAGCGGGACTAGCCTACGAGCAGTACTTC
TRBJ2-1 | . | TRBD2 | 15 | TRBV2 | CASRHPSGMVSEQFF | TGTGCCAGCAGACACCCTAGCGGCATGGTCTCGGAGCAGTTCTTC
TRBJ1-1 | medium-sized | . | 8 | TRBV20-1 | CSGGEAFF | TGCAGTGGAGGGGAAGCTTTCTTT
TRBJ2-3 | . | . | 14 | TRBV6-6 | CASRPGPVTDTQYF | TGTGCCAGCAGACCGGGACCTGTCACAGATACGCAGTATTTT
TRBJ2-4 | . | TRBD1 | 16 | TRBV7-9 | CASSLGQGLAKNIQYF | TGTGCCAGCAGCTTGGGACAGGGACTAGCCAAAAACATTCAGTACTTC
TRBJ2-1 | . | TRBD2 | 14 | TRBV29-1 | CSVDTSGAYNEQFF | TGCAGCGTTGACACTAGCGGGGCCTACAATGAGCAGTTCTTC
TRBJ1-5 | . | TRBD1 | 13 | TRBV29-1 | CSVGTGGVEPQHF | TGCAGCGTTGGGACAGGGGGCGTGGAGCCCCAGCATTTT
TRBJ1-1 | once | . | 17 | TRBV10-3 | CAISESSGGLGKTEAFF | TGTGCCATCAGTGAGTCAAGTGGGGGGTTGGGGAAAACTGAAGCTTTCTTT
TRBJ2-5 | . | TRBD2 | 17 | TRBV27 | CASSSTRTSGRIETQYF | TGTGCCAGCAGTTCAACCCGGACTAGCGGGAGAATAGAGACCCAGTACTTC
TRBJ2-4 | . | . | 14 | TRBV7-9 | CASSHGKYRNIQYF | TGTGCCAGCAGCCATGGGAAATACCGAAACATTCAGTACTTC
TRBJ2-7 | . | TRBD2 | 15 | TRBV2 | CASRAGTSETYEQYF | TGTGCCAGCAGAGCCGGGACTAGCGAAACCTACGAGCAGTACTTC
TRBJ1-1 | few | . | 11 | TRBV2 | CASSITSGAFF | TGTGCCAGCAGTATCACAAGCGGAGCTTTCTTT
TRBJ1-1 | . | . | 14 | TRBV28 | CASRPGALNTEAFF | TGTGCCAGCAGACCAGGGGCCTTGAACACTGAAGCTTTCTTT
TRBJ2-3 | . | . | 17 | TRBV11-2 | CASSSRGGTLTTDTQYF | TGTGCCAGCAGCTCAAGGGGCGGGACCCTAACGACAGATACGCAGTATTTT
TRBJ1-1 | few | TRBD1 | 16 | TRBV4-1 | CASSQGGTGSDTEAFF | TGCGCCAGCAGCCAGGGTGGGACAGGGAGTGACACTGAAGCTTTCTTT
TRBJ2-3 | . | . | 13 | TRBV5-6 | CASSLSGSDTQYF | TGTGCCAGCAGCCTAAGCGGTAGTGATACGCAGTATTTT
TRBJ1-5 | . | . | 15 | TRBV6-5 | CASSPTGLQDRPQHF | TGTGCCAGCAGTCCCACGGGCCTCCAGGATCGGCCCCAGCATTTT
TRBJ1-4 | . | TRBD1 | 16 | TRBV2 | CASTRDSLATNEKLFF | TGTGCCAGCACCCGGGACAGTCTCGCTACTAATGAAAAACTGTTTTTT
TRBJ2-3 | . | . | 17 | TRBV19 | CASSPWSLSRDTDTQYF | TGTGCCAGTAGTCCCTGGTCTCTAAGTCGGGACACAGATACGCAGTATTTT
TRBJ2-7 | few | TRBD2 | 14 | TRBV7-9 | CASSLLAGAYEQYF | TGTGCCAGCAGCTTATTGGCGGGGGCCTACGAGCAGTACTTC
TRBJ1-2 | few | . | 10 | TRBV20-1 | CSTDGDGYTF | TGCAGCACCGACGGTGATGGCTACACCTTC
TRBJ2-3 | . | . | 14 | TRBV9 | CASSPEGGADTQYF | TGTGCCAGCAGCCCCGAGGGGGGGGCGGATACGCAGTATTTT
TRBJ2-3 | once | . | 12 | TRBV7-9 | CASSLERYTQYF | TGTGCCAGCAGTTTAGAGCGGTATACGCAGTATTTT
TRBJ2-6 | . | TRBD2 | 17 | TRBV11-3 | CASSGTSGRSGANVLTF | TGTGCCAGCAGTGGAACTAGCGGCCGCTCTGGGGCCAACGTCCTGACTTTC
TRBJ1-6 | few | TRBD1 | 14 | TRBV7-2 | CASSLGQGYSPLHF | TGTGCCAGCAGCTTGGGACAGGGATATTCACCCCTCCACTTT
TRBJ2-2 | . | . | 15 | TRBV7-2 | CASSQEVPGFGELFF | TGTGCCAGCAGCCAGGAGGTACCGGGGTTCGGGGAGCTGTTTTTT
TRBJ1-1 | once | . | 13 | TRBV6-9 | CASTKARWTEAFF | TGTGCCAGCACCAAGGCGAGGTGGACTGAAGCTTTCTTT
TRBJ2-7 | . | TRBD1 | 17 | TRBV10-1 | CARRQGATEFRFYEQYF | TGCGCCAGAAGACAGGGGGCCACGGAGTTCCGATTCTACGAGCAGTACTTC
TRBJ2-1 | . | TRBD2 | 15 | TRBV19 | CASSMSGGSHNEQFF | TGTGCCAGTAGTATGTCAGGCGGGAGCCACAATGAGCAGTTCTTC
TRBJ2-3 | . | . | 14 | TRBV7-6 | CASSAPAAGDTQYF | TGTGCCAGCAGCGCCCCGGCAGCCGGGGATACGCAGTATTTT
TRBJ2-3 | . | TRBD2 | 15 | TRBV9 | CASSVSGVNTDTQYF | TGTGCCAGCAGCGTAAGCGGGGTCAACACAGATACGCAGTATTTT
TRBJ1-1 | . | . | 13 | TRBV7-9 | CASSLEVNTEAFF | TGTGCCAGCAGCTTAGAAGTGAACACTGAAGCTTTCTTT
TRBJ1-1 | . | TRBD1 | 14 | TRBV30 | CAWGLDRAFLRAFF | TGTGCCTGGGGACTCGACAGGGCTTTCCTGAGGGCTTTCTTT
TRBJ1-2 | once | TRBD1 | 15 | TRBV10-3 | CAIRDRGLVSYGYTF | TGTGCCATCAGGGACAGGGGGCTGGTCAGCTATGGCTACACCTTC
TRBJ2-2 | . | TRBD1 | 18 | TRBV14 | CASSQDGGQFANTGELFF | TGTGCCAGCAGCCAAGATGGGGGACAGTTCGCGAACACCGGGGAGCTGTTTTTT
TRBJ2-3 | . | . | 14 | TRBV4-3 | CASSQVSSEDTQYF | TGCGCCAGCAGCCAAGTCAGTTCTGAAGATACGCAGTATTTT
TRBJ1-2 | once | TRBD1 | 14 | TRBV5-1 | CASSFSGQGDGYTF | TGCGCCAGCAGCTTCTCGGGACAGGGGGACGGCTACACCTTC
TRBJ1-1 | . | . | 14 | TRBV2 | CASSDERGPDEAFF | TGTGCCAGCAGTGATGAACGGGGGCCGGATGAAGCTTTCTTT
TRBJ1-2 | . | . | 15 | TRBV7-3 | CASSLTAGNVGGYTF | TGTGCCAGCAGCTTAACGGCGGGAAACGTAGGGGGCTACACCTTC
TRBJ2-7 | . | TRBD1 | 14 | TRBV18 | CASSPVGQDYEQYF | TGTGCCAGCTCACCAGTAGGACAGGACTACGAGCAGTACTTC
TRBJ1-2 | . | . | 14 | TRBV28 | CASSLPGVSYGYTF | TGTGCCAGCAGTTTACCCGGAGTTAGCTATGGCTACACCTTC
TRBJ1-2 | . | . | 15 | TRBV4-3 | CASSQDRGTYYGYTF | TGCGCCAGCAGCCAAGATCGTGGCACCTACTATGGCTACACCTTC
TRBJ1-5 | . | . | 12 | TRBV21-1 | CASSAYPQPQHF | TGTGCCAGCAGCGCGTACCCTCAGCCCCAGCATTTT
TRBJ2-7 | . | TRBD1 | 13 | TRBV28 | CASSDRGLYEQYF | TGTGCCAGCAGTGACAGGGGGCTCTACGAGCAGTACTTC
TRBJ1-4 | . | . | 13 | TRBV30 | CAWSGRDGEKLFF | TGTGCCTGGAGTGGCCGGGACGGTGAAAAACTGTTTTTT
TRBJ2-1 | . | . | 12 | TRBV6-5 | CASSPANNEQFF | TGTGCCAGCAGCCCCGCTAACAATGAGCAGTTCTTC
TRBJ2-3 | . | . | 16 | TRBV15 | CATSSSPIRVTDTQYF | TGTGCCACCAGCAGTTCCCCCATTAGGGTTACAGATACGCAGTATTTT
TRBJ2-3 | once | TRBD2 | 17 | TRBV28 | CASSSTLGGVSTDTQYF | TGTGCCAGCAGCTCCACGTTGGGAGGGGTTAGCACAGATACGCAGTATTTT
TRBJ1-1 | . | . | 13 | TRBV6-1 | CASSRETARSAFF | TGTGCCAGCAGTCGTGAGACAGCCAGGTCAGCTTTCTTT
TRBJ2-3 | . | TRBD1 | 13 | TRBV29-1 | CSGGQGATDTQYF | TGCAGCGGTGGACAGGGGGCCACAGATACGCAGTATTTT
TRBJ2-5 | . | . | 13 | TRBV27 | CASSLSWGETQYF | TGTGCCAGCAGTTTATCGTGGGGAGAGACCCAGTACTTC
TRBJ2-7 | . | TRBD1 | 13 | TRBV2 | CASSDRGRGEQYF | TGTGCCAGCAGTGACAGGGGGCGAGGCGAGCAGTACTTC
TRBJ1-1 | . | . | 14 | TRBV19 | CASSIVAGNTEAFF | TGTGCCAGTAGTATTGTTGCGGGAAACACTGAAGCTTTCTTT